This paragraph covers one TCR beta chain sequence. Authors' processing steps: Junction-only sequences without quality scores came from ImmunoSEQ, so filtering differed. Only in-frame clones appear in the TCRdb table, and some are missing; sequencing was by immunoSEQ multiplex PCR. V, J and clone size derive from that table, while D and trimming were established from the DNA sequence. Here the sample spans about 460,000 clones, roughly three quarters being singletons. This entry comes from a study of shared clonotypes between healthy human individuals. The germline V gene has CDR1 LNHNV and CDR2 YYDKDF (reference sequence). Trimming removed 3 bases at V and 5 bases at J, with 17 bases between. This CDR3 region has 16 residues.

The chain has TRBV15 and TRBJ1-5; D may be TRBD1 (6 bases). The receptor was isolated from a middle-aged woman in good health. Some clones in this sample may be carry-over from other donors' samples. Sequencing was carried out using PBMCs. CDR3 residues: CATSSTTGIVDQPQHF. DNA for the CDR3: TGTGCCACCAGCAGTACCACAGGGATTGTCGATCAGCCCCAGCATTTT.